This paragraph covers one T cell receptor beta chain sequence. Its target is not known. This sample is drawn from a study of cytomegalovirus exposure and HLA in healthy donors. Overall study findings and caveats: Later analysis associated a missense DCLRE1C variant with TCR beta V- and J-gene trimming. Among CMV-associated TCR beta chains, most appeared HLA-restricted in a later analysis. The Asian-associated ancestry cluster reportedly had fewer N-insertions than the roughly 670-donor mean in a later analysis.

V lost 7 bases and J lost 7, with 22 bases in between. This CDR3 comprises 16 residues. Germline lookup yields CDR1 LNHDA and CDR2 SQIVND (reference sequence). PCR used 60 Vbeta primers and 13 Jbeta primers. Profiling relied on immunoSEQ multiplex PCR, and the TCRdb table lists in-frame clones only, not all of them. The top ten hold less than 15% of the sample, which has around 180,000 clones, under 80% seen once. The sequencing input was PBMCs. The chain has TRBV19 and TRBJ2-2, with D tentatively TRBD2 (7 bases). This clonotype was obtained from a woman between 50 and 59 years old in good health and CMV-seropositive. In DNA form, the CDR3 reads TGTGCCAGTAATTCGGGGGGCTTAGGTCAGGGCGGGGAGCTGTTTTTT. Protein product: CASNSGGLGQGGELFF.